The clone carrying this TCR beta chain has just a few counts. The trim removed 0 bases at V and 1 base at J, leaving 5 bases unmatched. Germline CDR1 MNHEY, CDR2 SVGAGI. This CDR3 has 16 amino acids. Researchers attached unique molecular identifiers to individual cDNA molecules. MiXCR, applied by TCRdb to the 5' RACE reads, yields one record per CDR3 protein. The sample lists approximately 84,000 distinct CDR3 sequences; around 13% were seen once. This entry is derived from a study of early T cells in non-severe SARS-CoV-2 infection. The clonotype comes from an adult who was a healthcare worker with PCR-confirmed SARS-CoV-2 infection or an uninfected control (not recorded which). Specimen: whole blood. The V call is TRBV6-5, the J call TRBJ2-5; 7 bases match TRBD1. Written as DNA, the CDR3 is TGTGCCAGCAGTTACTCGACAGGGCAAGGCCAAGAGACCCAGTACTTC. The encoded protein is CASSYSTGQGQETQYF.